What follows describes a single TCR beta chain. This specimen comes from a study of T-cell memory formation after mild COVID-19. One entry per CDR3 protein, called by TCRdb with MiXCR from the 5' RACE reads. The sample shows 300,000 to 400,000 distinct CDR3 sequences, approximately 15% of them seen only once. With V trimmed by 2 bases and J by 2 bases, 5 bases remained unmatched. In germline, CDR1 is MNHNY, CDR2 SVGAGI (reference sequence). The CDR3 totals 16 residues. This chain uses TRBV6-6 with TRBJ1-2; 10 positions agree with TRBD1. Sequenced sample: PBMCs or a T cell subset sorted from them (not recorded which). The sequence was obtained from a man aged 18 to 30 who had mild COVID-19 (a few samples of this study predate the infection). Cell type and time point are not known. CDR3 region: CASSYVDRGPNYGYTF. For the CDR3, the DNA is TGTGCCAGCAGTTACGTAGACAGGGGGCCAAACTATGGCTACACCTTC.